The TCR beta chain under discussion was sequenced for a study of lymphopenia after photon versus proton radiotherapy. There are 14 residues in the CDR3. Germline V gene sequence: CDR1 SNHLY, CDR2 FYNNEI. Trimming cost V 5 bases and J 7 bases, with 15 bases left between them. Measured with immunoSEQ multiplex PCR; TCRdb has only the in-frame clones, and not every one. The table records 150,000 to 200,000 clones, 88% of them present only once. The source of this sequence is a man aged 50 to 59 with gastric cancer. The sequenced sample was peripheral blood, obtained from a patient treated with photon-based radiotherapy. The rearrangement uses TRBV2 and TRBJ2-1, with D hard to call. The chain's CDR3 is CASSPLGVGNEQFF. The CDR3 DNA reads TGTGCCAGCAGTCCCCTTGGAGTTGGGAATGAGCAGTTCTTC.